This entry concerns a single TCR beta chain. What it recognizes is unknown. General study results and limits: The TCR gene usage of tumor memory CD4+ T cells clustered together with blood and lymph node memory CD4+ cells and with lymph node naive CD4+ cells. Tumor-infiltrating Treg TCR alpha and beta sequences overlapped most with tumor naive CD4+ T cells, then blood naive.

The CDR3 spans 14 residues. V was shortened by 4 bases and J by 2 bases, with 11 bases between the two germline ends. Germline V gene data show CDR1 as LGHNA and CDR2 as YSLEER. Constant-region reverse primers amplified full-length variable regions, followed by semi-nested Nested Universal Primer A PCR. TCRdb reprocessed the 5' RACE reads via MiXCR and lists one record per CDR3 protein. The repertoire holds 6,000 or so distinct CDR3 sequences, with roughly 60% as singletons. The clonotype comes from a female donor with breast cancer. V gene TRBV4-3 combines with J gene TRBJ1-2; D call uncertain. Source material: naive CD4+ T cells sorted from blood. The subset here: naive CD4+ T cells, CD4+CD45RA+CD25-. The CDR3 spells CASSPPGRNYGYTF. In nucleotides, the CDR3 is TGCGCCAGCAGCCCCCCGGGGAGGAACTATGGCTACACCTTC.